This T cell receptor beta chain was found in a study of blood T cell repertoires in COVID-19. Overall study: The samples span acute and convalescent COVID-19 from the United States, Italy and Spain. In each case, the material was cDNA or gDNA derived from T cells, B-cell-depleted T cells, or PBMCs.

This clone was seen once. As originally analysed: The assay estimated nucleated cells by amplifying reference gene primers. This table comes from immunoSEQ multiplex PCR, and its TCRdb copy is limited to in-frame clones, with some not included. For V, J and clone size, that table is used; D and trimming come from the DNA. The sample consists of 95,000 to 120,000 clones, less than 75% of them appearing once. Germline V gives CDR1 SGHAT, CDR2 FQNNGV. Trimming removed 5 bases from V and 8 bases from J; junction bases left unmatched: 9. This CDR3 contains 15 residues. The sample consisted of peripheral blood. This receptor was identified in a woman between 40 and 50 years old with acute or convalescent COVID-19. The V and J genes are TRBV11-2 and TRBJ1-6, with 7 bases lining up with TRBD1. CDR3 bases: TGTGCCAGCAGCCCAACACAGGGGTACGATTCACCCCTCCACTTT. This encodes CASSPTQGYDSPLHF.